This T cell receptor (beta chain) was identified in a study of blood T cell repertoires in COVID-19. As for the study in general: There were acute and convalescent COVID-19 samples, and they came from the United States, Italy and Spain. From T cells, B-cell-depleted T cells, or PBMCs came the material, which was cDNA or gDNA.

Authors' processing steps: Amplification with reference gene primers provided the estimates of nucleated cell counts. Measured with immunoSEQ multiplex PCR; TCRdb has only the in-frame clones, and not every one. The V and J calls and the clone size are those of that table, but D and trimming were determined from the DNA. The sample lists 84,000 or so clones; around four fifths were seen once. Enrolment of Seattle patients took place during active infection, and they were followed longitudinally. The sequencing sample was made of peripheral blood. This TCR was recovered from a man aged 60 to 75 with COVID-19, enrolled during active disease.

Here the CDR3 DNA reads TGTGCCAGCAGCGTAGAGGGGGCGGAAAGGAATACGCAGTATTTT. As protein: CASSVEGAERNTQYF. The V call is TRBV9, the J call TRBJ2-3, with 7 nucleotides matching TRBD1. The CDR3 runs 15 residues. V trimming: 0 bases; J trimming: 7 bases; junction bases outside the gene matches: 8. Germline CDR1 is SGDLS and CDR2 is YYNGEE.